What follows is one TCR beta chain and its context. Its antigen is currently unknown. A read error may explain this, as a much larger clone is one base away. The tissue used was unsorted bulk material of about 19-31 mg. RNA and DNA were co-extracted from it with the AllPrep DNA/RNA mini kit. No patient had received treatment, and all had chronic HBV infection. Reverse transcription of 500 to 650 ng total RNA with a constant-region primer produced TCR beta cDNA. Three rounds of nested multiplex PCR with slightly modified ARM-PCR produced TCR beta libraries. TRBV1-TRBV30 forward primers paired with a C-beta reverse primer drove the first two PCR rounds, 10 cycles each. TCRdb passed the multiplex PCR reads through MiXCR, listing each CDR3 protein once. The sample yields 95,000 to 100,000 distinct CDR3 sequences, around 73% seen once. The data stem from a study of tumor-infiltrating lymphocytes in primary liver carcinoma.

The study, taken as a whole, reports: Appearing in all five tumor regions was true of only about 7.5-25% of top clones. The difference in top-250-clone fraction between tumors and blood was significant, favoring tumors (p = 0.039).

Germline loops: CDR1 MNHEY, CDR2 SVGAGI. This CDR3 comprises 10 residues. Trimming left V 10 bases short and J 13 bases short, with 17 bases between. The rearrangement uses TRBV6-5 and TRBJ2-7; D is tentatively TRBD1 or TRBD2 (5 bases each). This receptor was obtained from a woman in her sixties with primary liver carcinoma and hepatitis B virus infection. Sequenced: liver tumor tissue from sampling region 2. Specified subset: tumor region T2, inferior pole. Written as DNA, the CDR3 is TGTGCCACCCGGTCGCGCAGGGACTACTTC. It encodes CATRSRRDYF.